A selection of T cell receptor beta chains follows, all from one sample in a study of T cell responses to AZD1222 COVID-19 vaccine. The assay was immunoSEQ multiplex PCR, and TCRdb's table has in-frame clones only and misses some. The sample holds some 130,000 clones, 93% seen once. The material sequenced was peripheral blood, taken on day 0 of AZD1222 vaccination. The source is an adult in good health. Each CDR3 is given with its conserved first and last residue. D genes are given only for firm matches. The listing skips clone size in some rows; elsewhere it reads once, few, many or a size class.

V gene,D gene,J gene,clone size,CDR3 DNA,CDR3 protein
TRBV11-2,.,TRBJ2-7,.,TGTGCCAGCAGCTACGGGCGTTCTGAGTACGAGCAGTACTTC,CASSYGRSEYEQYF
TRBV5-1,TRBD2,TRBJ2-7,.,TGCGCCAGCAGCTTGGGGGGACTAGGTCCCTACGAGCAGTACTTC,CASSLGGLGPYEQYF
TRBV30,.,TRBJ2-7,once,TGTGCCTGGAGCCCGGATCCCGGTTACGAGCAGTACTTC,CAWSPDPGYEQYF
TRBV6-5,.,TRBJ2-7,.,TGTGCCAGCAGTTACGGGCGGCAGGGGGGGTCCGAGCAGTACTTC,CASSYGRQGGSEQYF
TRBV3-1/TRBV3-2,.,TRBJ2-7,.,TGTGCCAGCAGCCAACTAAGCGGAGACGAGCAGTACTTC,CASSQLSGDEQYF
TRBV27,.,TRBJ2-3,.,TGTGCCAGCAGTTTACGACAGGGAGGAGCAGATACGCAGTATTTT,CASSLRQGGADTQYF
TRBV7-8,TRBD1,TRBJ1-1,few,TGTGCCAGCAGCAAACAGGGGTGGACTGAAGCTTTCTTT,CASSKQGWTEAFF
TRBV4-1,.,TRBJ2-7,.,TGCGCCAGCAGCCAAGACCGGCAAGCACTAAACTACGAGCAGTACTTC,CASSQDRQALNYEQYF
TRBV11-2,TRBD1,TRBJ1-1,.,TGTGCCAGCAGTCCTGGACAGGGGGCCAAGGAAGCTTTCTTT,CASSPGQGAKEAFF
TRBV2,TRBD1,TRBJ1-2,.,TGTGCCAGCAGTGAGGCCTGGCAGGGGGCCTACGGCTACACCTTC,CASSEAWQGAYGYTF
TRBV6-2/TRBV6-3,.,TRBJ2-5,.,TGTGCCAGCAGCCCGAGTACCCTACCGAGCGGGACCCAGTACTTC,CASSPSTLPSGTQYF
TRBV7-9,TRBD2,TRBJ2-7,.,TGTGCCAGCAGACATAGCGGGGGCCCATACGAGCAGTACTTC,CASRHSGGPYEQYF
TRBV5-1,.,TRBJ2-7,.,TGCGCCAGCAGCTTGTTTTTCGGTCCCTACGAGCAGTACTTC,CASSLFFGPYEQYF
TRBV5-1,TRBD1,TRBJ1-1,.,TGCGCCAGCGCCAAAACCGAACGCGGGAAACAGGGGGCGAGCACTGAAGCTTTCTTT,CASAKTERGKQGASTEAFF
TRBV11-2,TRBD2,TRBJ2-2,.,TGTGCCAGCAGCCACGCCCGCGGACTAGCGGGAGACGGCGGGGAGCTGTTTTTT,CASSHARGLAGDGGELFF
TRBV19,.,TRBJ2-1,.,TGTGCCAGTAGTCCCGGACAGCTTAGCTCCTACAATGAGCAGTTCTTC,CASSPGQLSSYNEQFF
TRBV7-3,.,TRBJ2-2,once,TGTGCCAGCAGCTCCCTTGGGTACACCGGGGAGCTGTTTTTT,CASSSLGYTGELFF
TRBV13,TRBD2,TRBJ2-7,.,TGTGCCAGCAGCTTAATTTCACTAGCGGGAGGCATCTACGAGCAGTACTTC,CASSLISLAGGIYEQYF
TRBV30,.,TRBJ2-7,.,TGTGCCTGCTCCAGGGTATTATCAAGGAACGAGCAGTACTTC,CACSRVLSRNEQYF
TRBV12-3/TRBV12-4,.,TRBJ1-2,.,TGTGCCAGCAGTTCACTAGATCTCTATGGCTACACCTTC,CASSSLDLYGYTF
TRBV6-4,TRBD1,TRBJ1-6,few,TGTGCCAGCAGTGGGGGGGACAGGGATTCACCCCTCCACTTT,CASSGGDRDSPLHF
TRBV7-9,.,TRBJ2-7,.,TGTGCCAGCAGCGGGCCGGGGCGACGCTACGAGCAGTACTTC,CASSGPGRRYEQYF
TRBV18,.,TRBJ1-3,.,TGTGCCAGCCACAGGACCCAAACCTCTGGAAACACCATATATTTT,CASHRTQTSGNTIYF
TRBV4-2,TRBD2,TRBJ2-5,.,TGTGCCAGCAGCCAAGTCTCGCGGGGGAGTGGGGAGACCCAGTACTTC,CASSQVSRGSGETQYF
TRBV28,TRBD1,TRBJ1-6,.,TGTGCCAGCAGTTCCTACCCGACAGGGGCGGGTTCACCCCTCCACTTT,CASSSYPTGAGSPLHF
TRBV19,TRBD2,TRBJ2-3,.,TGTGCCAGTGCCCCACTAGCGGGCACAGATACGCAGTATTTT,CASAPLAGTDTQYF
TRBV10-3,TRBD1,TRBJ2-2,few,TGTGCCATCAGGGGACAGGAGAACACCGGGGAGCTGTTTTTT,CAIRGQENTGELFF
TRBV10-3,.,TRBJ1-1,.,TGTGCCATCAGTGACGGACAGACGAACACTGAAGCTTTCTTT,CAISDGQTNTEAFF
TRBV6-1,.,TRBJ2-2,.,TGTGCCAGCAGTGAAGGGGAGTTTGACACCGGGGAGCTGTTTTTT,CASSEGEFDTGELFF
TRBV9,TRBD1,TRBJ2-2,.,TGTGCCAGCAGCTTAAGGACAGGGGAAGGTATTCCCGGGGAGCTGTTTTTT,CASSLRTGEGIPGELFF
TRBV12-3/TRBV12-4,TRBD1,TRBJ1-6,.,TGTGCCAGCAGCAGGGACAGGGTCGCACCCCTCCACTTT,CASSRDRVAPLHF
TRBV19,.,TRBJ1-5,.,TGTGCCAGTAGTCCAAAGCCGGCTCAGCCCCAGCATTTT,CASSPKPAQPQHF
TRBV5-1,TRBD1,TRBJ1-3,.,TGCGCCAGCAGCCTCAGACAGGGCGGGGAAGTCAACACCATATATTTT,CASSLRQGGEVNTIYF
TRBV4-3,TRBD2,TRBJ2-7,.,TGCGCCAGCAGCCAAGAATGGGGGACTAGCGGAGCCTACGAGCAGTACTTC,CASSQEWGTSGAYEQYF
TRBV7-8,TRBD2,TRBJ2-5,.,TGTGCCAGCAGCTTCGGTGGGAGGGCCCAAGAGACCCAGTACTTC,CASSFGGRAQETQYF
TRBV7-3,.,TRBJ1-1,.,TGTGCCAGCAGCTTAGCAGGGTCTCGCACTGAAGCTTTCTTT,CASSLAGSRTEAFF
TRBV27,.,TRBJ2-7,once,TGTGCCAGCAGTGGCGGGGCAGGGGTCTACGAGCAGTACTTC,CASSGGAGVYEQYF
TRBV3-1/TRBV3-2,.,TRBJ2-7,.,TGTGCCAGCAGCCAAGATCCCGGGGTCGGCGAGCAGTACTTC,CASSQDPGVGEQYF
TRBV3-1/TRBV3-2,TRBD2,TRBJ2-1,.,TGTGCCAGCAGCCAAGATGGATCGGCTAGCGGAGGGCTCTACAATGAGCAGTTCTTC,CASSQDGSASGGLYNEQFF
TRBV5-4,TRBD1,TRBJ1-4,.,TGTGCCAGCAGCTTGAGTCCCACAGGGGGGGAAAAACTGTTTTTT,CASSLSPTGGEKLFF
TRBV18,.,TRBJ2-5,.,TGTGCCAGCTCACCACCGATTGGGGTAGAGACCCAGTACTTC,CASSPPIGVETQYF
TRBV18,TRBD1,TRBJ2-7,.,TGTGCCAGCTCACCTCTAGGGACAGTGGGCGACGAGCAGTACTTC,CASSPLGTVGDEQYF
TRBV27,TRBD1,TRBJ2-1,.,TGTGCCAGCAGTTTAAAATCCCCGGGACAGAAATTCTACAATGAGCAGTTCTTC,CASSLKSPGQKFYNEQFF
TRBV20-1,.,TRBJ1-1,.,TGCAGTGCTGCAAACACTGAAGCTTTCTTT,CSAANTEAFF
TRBV30,.,TRBJ1-2,.,TGTGCCTGGATTGGGGGAGTGTATGGCTACACCTTC,CAWIGGVYGYTF
TRBV7-2,TRBD2,TRBJ2-1,.,TGTGCCAGCAGCTTAGATGGACTAGCGGGAGAAAATGAGCAGTTCTTC,CASSLDGLAGENEQFF
TRBV7-3,.,TRBJ2-1,.,TGTGCCAGCAGCTCAGGGGGGCATGAGCAGTTCTTC,CASSSGGHEQFF
TRBV7-6,.,TRBJ1-6,.,TGTGCCAGCAGCTTAGCAAACGTTCCTAATTCACCCCTCCACTTT,CASSLANVPNSPLHF
TRBV6-2/TRBV6-3,.,TRBJ2-7,.,TGTGCCAGCAGTCAGTACTACGAGCAGTACTTC,CASSQYYEQYF
TRBV28,.,TRBJ1-4,.,TGTGCCAGCAGTTTTACTGGAAGGGAAAAACTGTTTTTT,CASSFTGREKLFF